The 22 T cell receptor beta chains below all came from one sample that was sequenced in a study of T cells in Graves' hyperthyroidism and ophthalmopathy. Amplification of TCR beta CDR3 regions used RNA as the template. HTBI primers drove first-round RT-PCR of the TCR CDR3. TCRdb used MiXCR to reprocess the multiplex PCR reads, holding one entry per CDR3 protein. The table lists 800,000 or so distinct CDR3 sequences, over 35% of them singletons, with 8% to 9% in the top ten. What was sequenced was blood. The source is a man younger than 30 with Graves' hyperthyroidism.

The V gene is TRBV9, the J gene TRBJ1-1, with D tentatively TRBD1 (5 bases). Trimming took off 6 bases at V and 1 base at J, with 19 bases between the two ends. Germline values: CDR1 SGDLS, CDR2 YYNGEE. This CDR3 has 16 residues. DNA of the CDR3: TGTGCCAGCATCCCGACCCAGGGCGGAGGGAACACTGAAGCTTTCTTT. It translates to CASIPTQGGGNTEAFF.

This clonotype was counted ten times or more. The genes are TRBV6-5 and TRBJ1-3; 7 bases agree with TRBD1. The V segment lost 5 bases and the J segment 4 bases; nucleotides outside the gene matches: 2. CDR1 is MNHEY and CDR2 is SVGAGI in the germline V gene. The CDR3 sequence is 13 residues long. CDR3 nucleotides: TGTGCCAGCAGTGAGGACAGGGGAAACACCATATATTTT. It yields the protein CASSEDRGNTIYF.

This rearrangement joins TRBV20-1 to TRBJ2-7; perhaps TRBD2 as D (6 bases). Trimming took 2 bases from V and 3 from J, leaving 8 bases between them. CDR3 length: 12 amino acids. The germline gives CDR1 DFQATT, CDR2 SNEGSKA (reference sequence). CDR3 nucleotides: TGCAGTGCTAGATGGCGGGACTACGAGCAGTACTTC. Translating it yields CSARWRDYEQYF.

There are a few counts of this clonotype. The CDR3 region is CASSLASGTKTEAFF. The CDR3 nucleotides read TGTGCCAGCAGCTTAGCTTCAGGGACGAAAACTGAAGCTTTCTTT. The chain joins TRBV7-2 to TRBJ1-1; possible D gene TRBD1, 5 bases. The CDR3 runs to 15 residues. Trimming stripped 0 bases from V and 5 bases from J, with 13 bases between. CDR1 and CDR2 from the germline V gene are SGHTA and FQGNSA.

This clonotype was seen a handful of times. The V and J genes are TRBV12-3 or TRBV12-4 and TRBJ1-4; no clear D gene. This CDR3 is built from 15 residues. V was clipped by 6 bases and J by 0 bases, with 11 bases between them. The CDR3: CASRLRIATNEKLFF. As DNA, the CDR3 is TGTGCCAGCAGACTGCGCATTGCAACTAATGAAAAACTGTTTTTT.

This clonotype was seen repeatedly, ten times or more. This chain uses TRBV24-1 with TRBJ1-5; D uncertain. The germline CDR1 and CDR2 sequences are KGHDR and SFDVKD. The V gene lost 4 bases and the J gene lost 0 bases, with 6 bases spanning the gap. The CDR3 is 14 residues long. As DNA, the CDR3 is TGTGCCACCAGTGAGCAGAGTAGCAATCAGCCCCAGCATTTT. It yields the protein CATSEQSSNQPQHF.

V usage is TRBV29-1 and J usage is TRBJ2-5; D not certain. This CDR3 has 13 amino acids. Germline CDR1 and CDR2: SQVTM and ANQGSEA. Trimming left V 5 bases short and J 1 base short, with 11 bases between. In DNA form, the CDR3 reads TGCAGCGTTCCTGGGCAGACCCAAGAGACCCAGTACTTC. It codes for CSVPGQTQETQYF.

The V gene is TRBV25-1, the J gene TRBJ1-6; 8 bases align to TRBD1. CDR1 is MGHDK and CDR2 is SYGVNS in the germline V gene. The CDR3 extends over 15 amino acids. The V and J ends lost 7 bases and 6 bases, in that order; junction bases with no gene match: 8. The DNA for the CDR3 is TGTGCCAGCACTACCGGACAGGGAGGTAATTCACCCCTCCACTTT. It specifies CASTTGQGGNSPLHF.

This chain connects TRBV12-3 or TRBV12-4 to TRBJ1-1; D is perhaps TRBD1 (5 bases). The ends were cut back, 11 bases at V and 3 bases at J, with 10 bases in the middle. The CDR3 runs 11 residues. The CDR3 sequence is CAVKQDTEAFF. The CDR3 nucleotides read TGTGCCGTGAAACAGGACACTGAAGCTTTCTTT.

This clonotype occurred many times. This chain links TRBV7-3 with TRBJ2-5; no clear D. The germline V gene has CDR1 SGHTA and CDR2 FQGTGA. The CDR3 consists of 13 residues. The V gene lost 5 bases and the J gene lost 5 bases, with 12 bases spanning the gap. The CDR3 DNA follows: TGTGCCAGCAGCACCTCGAGGTGGGAGACCCAGTACTTC. This translates into CASSTSRWETQYF.

The gene calls are TRBV6-6 and TRBJ2-5, with TRBD2 matching 7 bases. V shed 2 bases and J 3 bases; nucleotides not matched to a gene: 6. This CDR3 comprises 15 residues. Germline CDR1 reads MNHNY; CDR2 reads SVGAGI (reference sequence). Here the CDR3 reads CASSYRPSGEETQYF. In nucleotides, the CDR3 is TGTGCCAGCAGTTACCGGCCTAGCGGAGAAGAGACCCAGTACTTC.

Within the sample, this clonotype is medium-sized (0.01 to 0.1%). The chain is built from TRBV29-1 and TRBJ1-3; D gene ambiguous. With 6 bases removed from V and 2 bases from J, the gap between germline ends came to 14 bases. The CDR3 has 14 amino acids. The germline V gene encodes CDR1 SQVTM and CDR2 ANQGSEA. CDR3 DNA: TGCAGCGTGTCGGGGTTGATGGCTGGAAACACCATATATTTT. It encodes CSVSGLMAGNTIYF.

A word on this clonotype: Just one base apart from a much larger clone, this may be a read error. The chain joins TRBV7-9 to TRBJ2-7; perhaps TRBD2 as D (5 bases). The CDR3 spans 12 residues. Germline CDR1 is SEHNR and CDR2 is FQNEAQ (reference sequence). CDR3 in DNA: TGTGCCAGCAGCTCGGACTGGTACGAGCACTACTTC. It encodes CASSSDWYEHYF.

The rearrangement links TRBV9 to TRBJ1-1; the D is unclear. CDR3 size: 13 residues. Per the germline V gene, CDR1 is SGDLS and CDR2 is YYNGEE. Trimming pared 5 bases from V and 5 bases from J, leaving 13 bases between. CDR3 sequence reads: CASSAMGKTEAFF. DNA of the CDR3: TGTGCCAGCAGTGCGATGGGGAAGACTGAAGCTTTCTTT.

The chain joins TRBV7-2 to TRBJ1-1; weak D call: TRBD1 (6 bases). V was clipped by 5 bases and J by 4 bases, with 14 bases between them. CDR3 length: 14 residues. Germline lookup yields CDR1 SGHTA and CDR2 FQGNSA. DNA for the CDR3: TGTGCCAGCAGCCCCCCAGGGGACGCCACTGAAGCTTTCTTT. This sequence encodes CASSPPGDATEAFF.

In nucleotides, the CDR3 is TGTGCCAGCAGTTACAACCGGGACAGGGGCGCTTACGAGCAGTACTTC. This sequence encodes CASSYNRDRGAYEQYF. The chain combines TRBV6-5 with TRBJ2-7; TRBD1 aligns across 10 bases. Germline lookup yields CDR1 MNHEY and CDR2 SVGAGI. CDR3 size: 16 residues. V lost 2 bases to trimming and J lost 4 bases; unmatched junction nucleotides: 8.

This clonotype was counted at least ten times. The chain links TRBV25-1 to TRBJ1-6; no clear D gene. The V gene lost 0 bases and the J gene lost 8 bases, with 20 bases spanning the gap. Germline V gives CDR1 MGHDK, CDR2 SYGVNS. CDR3 length equals 18 residues. CDR3 sequence: CASSEYYRVEGQDSPLHF. In DNA, the CDR3 is TGTGCCAGCAGTGAATATTATCGGGTGGAAGGGCAGGATTCACCCCTCCACTTT.

This clonotype was seen at least ten times. The genes are TRBV7-6 and TRBJ1-4; D is unclear. Trimming took 0 bases from V and 10 from J, leaving 12 bases between them. The CDR3 covers 14 residues. Germline V gene sequence: CDR1 SGHVS, CDR2 FNYEAQ. The CDR3 DNA reads TGTGCCAGCAGCTTAGCGGGGTGTTGGGGAAAACTGTTTTTT. This sequence encodes CASSLAGCWGKLFF.

The rearrangement joins TRBV7-6 to TRBJ2-7; maybe TRBD2 (6 bases). Deletions cut 8 bases from V and 1 base from J, with 15 bases between. This CDR3 has 14 amino acids. Germline CDR1 and CDR2: SGHVS and FNYEAQ. DNA for the CDR3: TGTGCCAGCGAGGCCGGGACTCCTTCCTACGAGCAGTACTTC. Translation: CASEAGTPSYEQYF.

About this clonotype itself: An end of the junction differs from the germline gene, which may be a read error. V usage is TRBV7-2 and J usage is TRBJ2-7; D call uncertain. Germline lookup yields CDR1 SGHTA and CDR2 FQGNSA. The length of the CDR3 is 15 residues. Here the CDR3 DNA reads TGTGCCAACAGCTTCTATTCGGTCTTTCCCTACGAGCAGTACTTC. Its translation: CANSFYSVFPYEQYF.

This clonotype was counted many times. The chain couples TRBV20-1 to TRBJ2-7, with a weak D call TRBD1 (6 bases). V lost 6 bases to trimming and J lost 2 bases, with 14 bases between them. CDR3 length: 13 residues. Germline V lookup: CDR1 DFQATT, CDR2 SNEGSKA (reference sequence). The CDR3 region has the DNA TGCAGTGCCCAACGTTCAGGGGCCTACGAGCAGTACTTC. Protein product: CSAQRSGAYEQYF.

The V gene is TRBV20-1, the J gene TRBJ1-3; 10 bases are shared with TRBD1. In germline, CDR1 is DFQATT, CDR2 SNEGSKA (reference sequence). The CDR3 has 15 amino acids. V was clipped by 6 bases and J by 4 bases; unmatched bases: 9. The DNA for the CDR3 is TGCAGTGCACCAAACCCGACAGGGGGCGGAAACACCATATATTTT. Translated, it gives CSAPNPTGGGNTIYF.